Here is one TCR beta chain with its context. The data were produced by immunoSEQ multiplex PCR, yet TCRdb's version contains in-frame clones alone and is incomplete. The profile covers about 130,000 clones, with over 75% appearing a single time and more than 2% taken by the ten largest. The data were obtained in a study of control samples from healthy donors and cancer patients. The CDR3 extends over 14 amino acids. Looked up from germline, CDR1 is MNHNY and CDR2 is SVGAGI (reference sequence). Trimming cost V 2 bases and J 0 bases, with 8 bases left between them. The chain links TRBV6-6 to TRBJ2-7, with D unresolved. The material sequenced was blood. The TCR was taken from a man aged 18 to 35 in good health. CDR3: CASSYTLDSYEQYF. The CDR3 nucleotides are TGTGCCAGCAGTTACACACTTGACTCCTACGAGCAGTACTTC.